Shown below are 15 T cell receptor beta chains from a single sample sequenced in a study of blood T cell repertoires in COVID-19. Some clones are missing from TCRdb's copy, which holds only in-frame ones; the method was immunoSEQ multiplex PCR. This table holds some 200,000 clones, 88% found once. Material: peripheral blood. All receptors come from an older man with acute or convalescent COVID-19.

V and J are TRBV2 and TRBJ1-5; D unresolved. The V end was cut by 5 bases, the J end by 4 bases, with 18 bases between. CDR3 length: 16 residues. Germline V gene lookup returns CDR1 SNHLY and CDR2 FYNNEI. The CDR3 DNA sequence: TGTGCCAGCAGTTTGACACTTCAGAAAGCAAATCAGCCCCAGCATTTT. This gives the protein CASSLTLQKANQPQHF. The full variable domain, rest sourced from reference TRBV2 and TRBJ1-5, is EPEVTQTPSHQVTQMGQEVILRCVPISNHLYFYWYRQILGQKVEFLVSFYNNEISEKSEIFDDQFSVERPDGSNFTLKIRSTKLEDSAMYFCASSLTLQKANQPQHFGDGTRLSIL.

V gene TRBV2 combines with J gene TRBJ2-1; 10 nucleotides match TRBD1. This CDR3 comprises 15 residues. The trim removed 6 bases at V and 2 bases at J, leaving 4 bases unmatched. Germline V lookup: CDR1 SNHLY, CDR2 FYNNEI. CDR3 nucleotide sequence: TGTGCCAGCAGCCAGGGACAGGGGACCTACAATGAGCAGTTCTTC. Protein sequence: CASSQGQGTYNEQFF.

This clone is a singleton in its sample. The J gene is TRBJ1-5, the V gene TRBV28; D is undetermined. The CDR3 is made up of 15 amino acids. In germline, CDR1 is MDHEN, CDR2 SYDVKM. Trimming cost V 3 bases and J 4 bases, with 13 bases left between them. The CDR3 reads CASSLGSLPNQPQHF. As DNA, the CDR3 is TGTGCCAGCAGTTTGGGCAGTCTTCCGAATCAGCCCCAGCATTTT.

This chain connects TRBV25-1 to TRBJ2-7, with D unclear. Trimming stripped 11 bases from V and 1 base from J, with 12 bases between. The CDR3 runs to 12 residues. Germline V gene sequence: CDR1 MGHDK, CDR2 SYGVNS. The CDR3 protein is CALQELSYEQYF. CDR3 sequence (DNA): TGTGCCCTTCAGGAACTTTCCTACGAGCAGTACTTC.

The chain links TRBV6-4 to TRBJ2-2, with 7 bases aligning to TRBD2. J gave up 3 bases and V 6 bases, and 1 base lay outside the gene matches. CDR1 is MRHNA and CDR2 is SNTAGT in the germline V gene. The length of the CDR3 is 13 residues. The chain's CDR3 is CASRREYTGELFF. CDR3 bases: TGTGCCAGCAGGCGGGAGTACACCGGGGAGCTGTTTTTT.

This clone was counted a single time. The chain couples TRBV27 to TRBJ2-3; TRBD2 matches at 14 bases. This CDR3 spans 18 amino acids. Germline CDR1 reads MNHEY; CDR2 reads SMNVEV (reference sequence). J lost 4 bases, V lost 2 bases, and 8 bases had no gene match. This CDR3 reads CASSLAPLGLAGADTQYF. In DNA, the CDR3 is TGTGCCAGCAGTTTAGCCCCGTTGGGACTAGCGGGAGCAGATACGCAGTATTTT.

The chain couples TRBV5-8 to TRBJ1-2; 9 nucleotides agree with TRBD1. The CDR3 totals 13 residues. V trimming: 1 base; J trimming: 7 bases; junction bases outside the gene matches: 2. Germline CDR1 is SGHTS and CDR2 is YDEGEE. The CDR3 DNA follows: TGTGCCAGCAGCTTGACAGGGGGCGGTGGCTACACCTTC. It is translated as CASSLTGGGGYTF.

The chain has TRBV28 and TRBJ2-7; TRBD1 aligns across 7 bases. The CDR3 covers 15 residues. The J segment lost 5 bases and the V segment lost 2 bases, leaving 9 bases of the junction unmatched. Looked up from germline, CDR1 is MDHEN and CDR2 is SYDVKM. CDR3 protein: CASSLNDRARDEQYF. For the CDR3, the DNA is TGTGCCAGCAGTTTAAATGACAGGGCTAGGGACGAGCAGTACTTC.

The chain uses TRBV7-2 and TRBJ2-7, with 9 bases that match TRBD1. With 5 bases clipped from V and 5 bases from J, the junction kept 10 bases outside the gene matches. The V gene's germline CDR1 is SGHTA and CDR2 FQGNSA. The CDR3 runs 15 residues. The CDR3 DNA reads as TGTGCCAGCAGCAGGGCCGGGACAGGGAGTCACGAGCAGTACTTC. Protein: CASSRAGTGSHEQYF.

The rearrangement uses TRBV7-5 and TRBJ2-2; the table's D call of TRBD2 was not tested on the DNA. TRBV7-5 is a known pseudogene. The CDR3 loop spans 16 amino acids. The CDR3 spells CVRSLASGRHTGELFF. In DNA, the CDR3 is TGTGTCAGAAGCTTGGCTAGCGGGAGACACACCGGGGAGCTGTTTTTT.

This chain connects TRBV9 to TRBJ2-1; D is perhaps TRBD1 (5 bases). V shed 0 bases and J shed 0 bases, with 7 bases lying between them. CDR3 length equals 15 residues. CDR1 SGDLS and CDR2 YYNGEE come from the germline V gene. The CDR3 DNA reads as TGTGCCAGCAGCGTAGGACAGAGCTCCTACAATGAGCAGTTCTTC. Translating gives CASSVGQSSYNEQFF. The variable domain in full, completed from reference TRBV9 and TRBJ2-1, reads DSGVTQTPKHLITATGQRVTLRCSPRSGDLSVYWYQQSLDQGLQFLIQYYNGEERAKGNILERFSAQQFPDLHSELNLSSLELGDSALYFCASSVGQSSYNEQFFGPGTRLTVL.

The rearrangement joins TRBV5-5 to TRBJ1-5; D gene ambiguous. CDR3 length: 18 residues. The V end lost 0 bases, the J end lost 1 base, and 17 bases lay between the germline ends. The germline V gene has CDR1 SGHKS and CDR2 YYEKEE (reference sequence). The CDR3 is CASSLGAEGVGSNQPQHF. CDR3 bases: TGTGCCAGCAGCTTGGGGGCCGAGGGAGTTGGGAGCAATCAGCCCCAGCATTTT.

This clone was detected a few times. The rearrangement joins TRBV7-9 to TRBJ2-7, with 7 nucleotides matching TRBD2. Losses at the gene ends were 5 bases for V and 2 bases for J; bases not matched to a gene: 9. CDR3 length: 15 amino acids. CDR1 is SEHNR, CDR2 FQNEAQ, per germline (reference sequence). CDR3 in DNA: TGTGCCAGCAGCCCAGCGGGAACTTCACCCTACGAGCAGTACTTC. Its translation: CASSPAGTSPYEQYF.

The chain joins TRBV28 to TRBJ2-7, with 9 bases matching TRBD1. There are 15 residues in the CDR3. After removal of 4 bases from V and 3 bases from J, the junction contained 7 bases not matched to a gene. Germline V gives CDR1 MDHEN, CDR2 SYDVKM. The CDR3 is CASSSQGAGFYEQYF. The CDR3 nucleotides are TGTGCCAGCAGTTCACAGGGGGCGGGTTTCTACGAGCAGTACTTC.

The chain combines TRBV11-1 with TRBJ2-3; 13 bases fit TRBD2. Germline values: CDR1 SGHAT, CDR2 FQDESV (reference sequence). Losses at the gene ends were 0 bases for V and 3 bases for J; bases not matched to a gene: 3. The CDR3 has 17 amino acids. CDR3 DNA: TGTGCCAGCAGCTTAGCAGGGACTAGCGGGACAACAGATACGCAGTATTTT. Its translation: CASSLAGTSGTTDTQYF.